This T cell receptor beta chain is from a study of blood T cell repertoires in COVID-19. Study-wide background: Some COVID-19 samples were acute and others convalescent; all came from the United States, Italy and Spain. Sources were T cells, B-cell-depleted T cells, or PBMCs; the material itself was cDNA or gDNA.

CDR1 and CDR2 (germline): MDHEN, SYDVKM. The CDR3 runs 18 residues. With 1 base removed from V and 0 bases from J, the gap between germline ends came to 13 bases. This clone was observed a handful of times. Under the authors' procedure: Estimates of nucleated cell counts were drawn from the amplification of reference gene primers. Repertoires were generated with immunoSEQ multiplex PCR, while TCRdb's copy carries only in-frame clones and drops some. V and J calls and clone size are those listed in that table; D and trimming were worked out from the DNA. Of some 200,000 clones listed, around 81% are singletons.

The sample was peripheral blood. This chain joins TRBV28 and TRBJ1-6; possible D gene TRBD1, 5 bases. The receptor's source is a woman aged 25 to 39 who had recovered from COVID-19. The CDR3: CASSLLGLGSSYNSPLHF. DNA of the CDR3: TGTGCCAGCAGTTTATTGGGGCTCGGGAGCTCCTATAATTCACCCCTCCACTTT.